This T cell receptor beta chain is drawn from a study of blood T cells in healthy people across ages. Researchers isolated at least 6 million PBMCs per sample. Extracted total RNA amounted to at least 5.5 micrograms for each sample. A second PCR of roughly 7 to 11 cycles used a sample-barcoded 5' primer and a J-beta primer mix. Every cDNA molecule bore a tag from a template-switch adaptor containing 12 random nucleotides. In TCRdb, the 5' RACE reads were re-called with MiXCR into one record per CDR3 protein. This sample carries roughly 680,000 distinct CDR3 sequences, approximately 52% of them seen once, and the ten largest clones take roughly 14%. General study results and limits: It was not known whether donors were CMV positive (a possible confounder of expanded clonotype changes).

This clonotype was seen just once. What it recognizes is unknown. The sequenced sample consisted of blood. This TCR derives from a woman aged 80 or over in good health.

CDR3 sequence: CASSVSLGGTGGLSEQYF. The DNA of the CDR3 is TGTGCCAGCAGCGTATCGTTAGGGGGGACAGGGGGCTTAAGCGAGCAGTACTTC. J is TRBJ2-5 and V is TRBV9; 12 positions agree with TRBD1. The tail of the sequence fits TRBJ2-7 better, so the J call may be wrong. This CDR3 comprises 18 residues. CDR1 and CDR2 from the germline V gene are SGDLS and YYNGEE.